This TCR beta chain derives from a study of blood T cell repertoires in COVID-19. Study as a whole: COVID-19 samples from acute and convalescent phases originated in the United States, Italy and Spain.

Data came from immunoSEQ multiplex PCR; TCRdb stores just in-frame clones and leaves some out. The data show 43,000 or so clones, approximately 90% seen once. The sequencing sample was made of peripheral blood. The TCR was taken from a man between 60 and 70 years old with active COVID-19.

CDR3 sequence reads: CASSPSGRAGETQYF. CDR3 sequence (DNA): TGTGCCAGCTCACCTAGCGGGAGGGCCGGAGAGACCCAGTACTTC. V and J are TRBV18 and TRBJ2-5; 11 nucleotides line up with TRBD2. The V gene's germline CDR1 is KGHSH and CDR2 LQKENI. There are 15 residues in the CDR3. With V trimmed by 3 bases and J by 4 bases, 4 bases remained unmatched.